A single sample gave rise to the 15 T cell receptor beta chains below, sequenced in a study of blood T cell repertoires in COVID-19. Some clones are missing from TCRdb's copy, which holds only in-frame ones; the method was immunoSEQ multiplex PCR. Of over 100,000 clones in the sample, approximately 84% were seen once. Sequencing was carried out using peripheral blood. The receptors shown here come from a middle-aged man with acute or convalescent COVID-19.

V and J are TRBV2 and TRBJ2-7; D is possibly TRBD2 (7 bases). V shed 10 bases and J shed 4 bases, with 11 bases lying between them. This CDR3 contains 11 residues. CDR1 and CDR2 from the germline V gene are SNHLY and FYNNEI. The CDR3 loop is CATKGGYEQYF. In nucleotides, the CDR3 is TGTGCCACCAAGGGGGGGTACGAGCAGTACTTC.

The J gene is TRBJ2-3, the V gene TRBV4-3; the D gene is possibly TRBD2 (5 bases). Trimming took 2 bases from V and 5 from J, leaving 17 bases between them. This CDR3 comprises 16 residues. Germline V gene lookup returns CDR1 LGHNA and CDR2 YSLEER. CDR3 bases: TGCGCCAGCAGCCAACTCACGGGGTCCTCCTTAGATACGCAGTATTTT. Its protein is CASSQLTGSSLDTQYF.

J is TRBJ2-3 and V is TRBV29-1, with 11 bases matching TRBD2. V was pared by 8 bases and J by 3 bases, with 19 bases of the junction left unmatched. CDR1 SQVTM and CDR2 ANQGSEA come from the germline V gene. The CDR3 has 18 residues. CDR3 region: CSLLGSNSGRAGTDTQYF. DNA of the CDR3: TGCAGCCTTTTAGGCTCTAATAGCGGGAGGGCCGGGACAGATACGCAGTATTTT.

The rearrangement links TRBV28 to TRBJ1-5; D gene unclear. Germline loops: CDR1 MDHEN, CDR2 SYDVKM. V shed 5 bases and J shed 4 bases, with 12 bases lying between them. The CDR3 loop spans 14 amino acids. CDR3 DNA: TGTGCCAGCAGTGGCCCCGGGGTAAATCAGCCCCAGCATTTT. Encoded protein: CASSGPGVNQPQHF. The variable domain in full, with the rest retrieved from reference TRBV28 and TRBJ1-5, is DVKVTQSSRYLVKRTGEKVFLECVQDMDHENMFWYRQDPGLGLRLIYFSYDVKMKEKGDIPEGYSVSREKKERFSLILESASTNQTSMYLCASSGPGVNQPQHFGDGTRLSIL.

The chain uses TRBV6-6 and TRBJ1-2; 8 bases match TRBD1. This CDR3 spans 15 amino acids. The V gene end was trimmed by 5 bases and the J gene end by 2 bases; junction bases not matched to a gene: 7. Germline values: CDR1 MNHNY, CDR2 SVGAGI (reference sequence). CDR3 protein: CASSPPTGGNYGYTF. The DNA of the CDR3 is TGTGCCAGCAGTCCCCCTACAGGGGGGAACTATGGCTACACCTTC.

The rearrangement uses TRBV5-3 and TRBJ1-2; 8 nucleotides line up with TRBD1. TRBV5-3 is placed among ORFs of uncertain function. The length of the CDR3 is 15 residues. The J segment lost 3 bases and the V segment lost 3 bases, leaving 7 bases of the junction unmatched. CDR3 nucleotides: TGTGCCAGAAGCTCTCCGACAGGGGACGACTATGGCTACACCTTC. It is translated as CARSSPTGDDYGYTF.

This clone was picked up a small number of times. The DNA of the CDR3 is TGTGCCAGCAGCTCCGCCCGGCGGGACTCCTCAGGCGCAGATACGCAGTATTTT. It encodes CASSSARRDSSGADTQYF. The rearrangement joins TRBV11-3 to TRBJ2-3, with D possibly matching TRBD2 (6 bases). The CDR3 is 18 amino acids. Trimming took off 4 bases at V and 4 bases at J, with 24 bases between the two ends. The germline CDR1 and CDR2 sequences are SGHNT and YENEEA.

The chain couples TRBV10-1 to TRBJ1-5; D is possibly TRBD1 (5 bases). This CDR3 comprises 16 residues. Germline CDR1 reads WNHNN; CDR2 reads SYGVQD (reference sequence). The ends were cut back, 6 bases at V and 2 bases at J, with 17 bases in the middle. CDR3 DNA: TGCGCCAGCAGGTATCAGGGTGAAAGAGGCAATCAGCCCCAGCATTTT. Encoded protein: CASRYQGERGNQPQHF.

This rearrangement joins TRBV7-2 to TRBJ2-3; D might be TRBD2 (6 bases). Trimming took 5 bases from V and 5 from J, leaving 14 bases between them. The germline V gene encodes CDR1 SGHTA and CDR2 FQGNSA. This CDR3 comprises 14 residues. As DNA, the CDR3 is TGTGCCAGCAGCCCTCGGAGGGTAGTAGATACGCAGTATTTT. Protein sequence: CASSPRRVVDTQYF.

CDR3 nucleotide sequence: TGTGCCAGCAGATTCAGGGGGAAAGAGACCCAGTACTTC. Its translation: CASRFRGKETQYF. V usage is TRBV6-5 and J usage is TRBJ2-5, with 7 bases fitting TRBD1. Trimming took 6 bases from V and 3 from J; bases not matched to a gene: 4. The CDR3 has 13 residues. The V gene's germline CDR1 is MNHEY and CDR2 SVGAGI.

V and J are TRBV28 and TRBJ2-7, with D unclear. The germline CDR1 and CDR2 sequences are MDHEN and SYDVKM. Deletions cut 10 bases from V and 0 bases from J, with 13 bases between. The CDR3 covers 13 residues. CDR3 sequence reads: CATGIRYSYEQYF. CDR3 nucleotide sequence: TGTGCCACCGGAATCAGGTACTCCTACGAGCAGTACTTC.

The rearrangement joins TRBV7-2 to TRBJ2-3, with 11 bases that match TRBD1. V gave up 5 bases and J gave up 4 bases; unmatched junction bases: 5. The CDR3 totals 15 residues. Germline loops: CDR1 SGHTA, CDR2 FQGNSA. The CDR3 bases are TGTGCCAGCAGCAGCCGGGACAGGGGGGCAGATACGCAGTATTTT. Translated: CASSSRDRGADTQYF.

This clone has a handful of counts. The chain recombines TRBV5-5 with TRBJ1-6; D possibly corresponds to TRBD1 (5 bases). V was pared by 4 bases and J by 7 bases, with 18 bases between. This CDR3 comprises 16 residues. Germline values: CDR1 SGHKS, CDR2 YYEKEE (reference sequence). The CDR3 DNA reads TGTGCCAGCAGCACCTCTCTGGCAGGGCTAAATTCACCCCTCCACTTT. Protein: CASSTSLAGLNSPLHF.

The J gene is TRBJ2-1, the V gene TRBV27; TRBD1 agrees at 7 bases. Trimming at V came to 5 bases and at J to 1 base, leaving 5 bases not matched to a gene. CDR1 is MNHEY and CDR2 is SMNVEV in the germline V gene (reference sequence). The CDR3 spans 15 residues. In DNA, the CDR3 is TGTGCCAGCAGTACCCGGACAGGATCCTACAATGAGCAGTTCTTC. Translated: CASSTRTGSYNEQFF.

The genes are TRBV28 and TRBJ2-3; 11 positions match TRBD2. Per the germline V gene, CDR1 is MDHEN and CDR2 is SYDVKM. Trimming took 6 bases from V and 5 from J; bases not matched to a gene: 10. The CDR3 sequence is 16 residues long. CDR3 region: CASSSSLAGGGDTQYF. DNA of the CDR3: TGTGCCAGCAGCTCCTCGCTAGCGGGAGGAGGAGATACGCAGTATTTT.